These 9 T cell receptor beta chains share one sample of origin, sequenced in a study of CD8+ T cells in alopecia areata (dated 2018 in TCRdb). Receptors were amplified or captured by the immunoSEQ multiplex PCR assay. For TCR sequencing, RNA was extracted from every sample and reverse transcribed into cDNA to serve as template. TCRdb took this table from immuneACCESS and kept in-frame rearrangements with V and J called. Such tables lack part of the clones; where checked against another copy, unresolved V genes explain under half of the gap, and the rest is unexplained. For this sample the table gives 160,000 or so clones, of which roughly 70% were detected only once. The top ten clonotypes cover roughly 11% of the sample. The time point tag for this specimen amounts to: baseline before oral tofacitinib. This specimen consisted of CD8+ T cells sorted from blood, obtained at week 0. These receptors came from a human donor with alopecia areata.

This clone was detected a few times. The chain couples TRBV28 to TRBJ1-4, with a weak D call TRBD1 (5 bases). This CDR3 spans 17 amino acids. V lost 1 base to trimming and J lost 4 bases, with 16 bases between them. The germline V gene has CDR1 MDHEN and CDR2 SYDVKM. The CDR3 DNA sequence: TGTGCCAGCAGTTTATCGTATGGCAGGGCGGTTAATGAAAAACTGTTTTTT. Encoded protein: CASSLSYGRAVNEKLFF.

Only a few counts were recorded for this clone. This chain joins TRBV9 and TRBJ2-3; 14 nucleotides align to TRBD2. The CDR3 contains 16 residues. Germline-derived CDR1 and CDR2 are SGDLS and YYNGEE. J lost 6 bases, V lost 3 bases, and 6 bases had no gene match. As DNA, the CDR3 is TGTGCCAGCAGCGGTCGACTAGCGGGGGGGATGGATACGCAGTATTTT. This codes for CASSGRLAGGMDTQYF.

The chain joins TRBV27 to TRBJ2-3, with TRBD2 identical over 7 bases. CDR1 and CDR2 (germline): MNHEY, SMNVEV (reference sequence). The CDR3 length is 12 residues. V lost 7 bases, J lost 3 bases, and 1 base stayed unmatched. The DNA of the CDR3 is TGTGCCAGCACCGGGGGGACAGATACGCAGTATTTT. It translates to CASTGGTDTQYF.

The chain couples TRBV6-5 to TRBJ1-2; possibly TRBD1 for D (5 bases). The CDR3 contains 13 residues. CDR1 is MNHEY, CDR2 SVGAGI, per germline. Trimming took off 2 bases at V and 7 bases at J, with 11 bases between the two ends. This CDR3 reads CASSYDGTGGYTF. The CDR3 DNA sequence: TGTGCCAGCAGTTACGACGGGACGGGTGGCTACACCTTC.

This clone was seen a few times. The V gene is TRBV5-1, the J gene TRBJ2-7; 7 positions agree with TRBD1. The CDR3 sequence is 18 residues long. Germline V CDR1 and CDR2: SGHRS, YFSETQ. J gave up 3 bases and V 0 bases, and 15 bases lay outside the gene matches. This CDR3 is CASSLVMGQHLPNYEQYF. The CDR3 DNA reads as TGCGCCAGCAGCTTGGTAATGGGACAGCATTTACCCAACTACGAGCAGTACTTC.

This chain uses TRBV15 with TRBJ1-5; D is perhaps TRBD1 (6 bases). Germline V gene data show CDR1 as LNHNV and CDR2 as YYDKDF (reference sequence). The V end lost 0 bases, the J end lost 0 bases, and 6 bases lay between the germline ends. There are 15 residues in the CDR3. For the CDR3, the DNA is TGTGCCACCAGCAGAGAAGGGGGTAGCAATCAGCCCCAGCATTTT. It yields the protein CATSREGGSNQPQHF. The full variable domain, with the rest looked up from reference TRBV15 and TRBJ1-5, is DAMVIQNPRYQVTQFGKPVTLSCSQTLNHNVMYWYQQKSSQAPKLLFHYYDKDFNNEADTPDNFQSRRPNTSFCFLDIRSPGLGDTAMYLCATSREGGSNQPQHFGDGTRLSIL.

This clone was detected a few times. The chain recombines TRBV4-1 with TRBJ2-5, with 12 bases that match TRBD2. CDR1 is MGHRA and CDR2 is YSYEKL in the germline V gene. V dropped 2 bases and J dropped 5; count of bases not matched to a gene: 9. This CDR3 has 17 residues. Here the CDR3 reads CASSQMTSGGQGETQYF. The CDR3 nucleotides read TGCGCCAGCAGCCAAATGACTAGCGGGGGACAAGGGGAGACCCAGTACTTC.

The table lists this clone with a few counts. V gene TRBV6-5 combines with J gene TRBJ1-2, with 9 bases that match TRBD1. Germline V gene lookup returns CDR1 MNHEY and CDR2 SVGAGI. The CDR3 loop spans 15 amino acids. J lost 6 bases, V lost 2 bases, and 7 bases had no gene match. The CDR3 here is CASSYDGQGLHGYTF. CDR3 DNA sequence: TGTGCCAGCAGTTACGACGGACAGGGGTTACATGGCTACACCTTC.

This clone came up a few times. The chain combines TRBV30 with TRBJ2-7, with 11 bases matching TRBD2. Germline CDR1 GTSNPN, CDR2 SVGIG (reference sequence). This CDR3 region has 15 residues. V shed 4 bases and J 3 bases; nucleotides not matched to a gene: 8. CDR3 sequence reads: CAWTSGTSGIYEQYF. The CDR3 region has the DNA TGTGCCTGGACATCCGGGACTAGCGGAATCTACGAGCAGTACTTC.